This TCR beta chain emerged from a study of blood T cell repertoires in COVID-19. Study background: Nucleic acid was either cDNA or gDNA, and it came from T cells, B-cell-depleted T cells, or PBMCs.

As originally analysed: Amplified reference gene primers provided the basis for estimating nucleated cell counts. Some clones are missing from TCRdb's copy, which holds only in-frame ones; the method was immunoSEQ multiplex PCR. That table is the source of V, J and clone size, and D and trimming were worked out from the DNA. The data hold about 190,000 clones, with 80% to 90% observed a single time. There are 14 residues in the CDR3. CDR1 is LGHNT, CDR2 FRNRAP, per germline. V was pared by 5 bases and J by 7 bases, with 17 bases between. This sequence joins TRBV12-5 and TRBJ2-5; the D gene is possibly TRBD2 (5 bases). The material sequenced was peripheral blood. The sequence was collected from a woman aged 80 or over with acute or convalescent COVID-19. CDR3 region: CASGLGLSLGTQYF. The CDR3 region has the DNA TGTGCTAGTGGTCTCGGACTCTCCCTAGGGACCCAGTACTTC.